This TCR beta chain was identified in a study of PD-1 blockade in classical Hodgkin lymphoma. Overall study context: Patients in the cohort were put on intravenous nivolumab, 3 mg/kg every 2 weeks. Study-wide points: Later analyses included only patients treated at least 1 year post-ASCT. By C4D1, CD4+ diversity increased significantly, especially in complete responders. Possible causes of repertoire differences, disease activity or prior therapy, remain undefined.

The repertoire was sequenced with immunoSEQ multiplex PCR; TCRdb's copy has only in-frame clones and lacks some. The data contain about 86,000 clones, around 90% of them singletons. The patients all showed relapse after autologous stem cell transplantation, while their brentuximab vedotin exposure varied. Germline lookup yields CDR1 SEHNR and CDR2 FQNEAQ (reference sequence). J gave up 7 bases and V 6 bases, and 11 bases lay outside the gene matches. The CDR3 spans 15 residues. As concerns this clone: Its target is not known.

Sequenced material: peripheral blood mononuclear cells (PBMCs), taken at baseline. The chain employs TRBV7-9 and TRBJ2-1; 8 bases match TRBD2. This receptor was identified in a human donor with classical Hodgkin lymphoma. The DNA for the CDR3 is TGTGCCAGCAGTCAGGAACTAGCGGAGGGAAATGAGCAGTTCTTC. Protein product: CASSQELAEGNEQFF.